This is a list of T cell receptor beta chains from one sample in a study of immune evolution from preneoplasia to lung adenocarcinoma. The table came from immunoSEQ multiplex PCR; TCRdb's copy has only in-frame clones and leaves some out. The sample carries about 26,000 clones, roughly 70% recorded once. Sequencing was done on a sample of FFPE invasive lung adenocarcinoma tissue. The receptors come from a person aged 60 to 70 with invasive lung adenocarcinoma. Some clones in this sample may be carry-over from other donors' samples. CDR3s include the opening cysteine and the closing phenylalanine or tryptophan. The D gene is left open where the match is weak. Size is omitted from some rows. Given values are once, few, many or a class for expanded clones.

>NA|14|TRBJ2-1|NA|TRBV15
TGTGCCACCAGCAGTAACCGGGACTCAAATGAGCAGTTCTTC
CATSSNRDSNEQFF
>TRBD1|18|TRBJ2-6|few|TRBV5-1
TGCGCCAGCAGCTTGGTCGGGACAGTGCTCTCTGGGGCCAACGTCCTGACTTTC
CASSLVGTVLSGANVLTF
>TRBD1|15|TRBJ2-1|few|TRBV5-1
TGCGCCAGCAGCTTAGTGCAGGGGGTTTACAATGAGCAGTTCTTC
CASSLVQGVYNEQFF
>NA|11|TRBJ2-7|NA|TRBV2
TGTGCCAGCAGAGCCCTCTTCGAGCAGTACTTC
CASRALFEQYF
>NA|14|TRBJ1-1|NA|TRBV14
TGTGCCAGCAGCCAATTGCGGGTTAACACTGAAGCTTTCTTT
CASSQLRVNTEAFF
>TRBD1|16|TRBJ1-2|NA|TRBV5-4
TGTGCCAGCAGTCCCGGGACAGGGGGCGCTCGGTATGGCTACACCTTC
CASSPGTGGARYGYTF
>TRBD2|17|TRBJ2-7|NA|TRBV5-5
TGTGCCAGCAGCCCCACGGGGCGCGGGAGTTTTCCAGGCGAGCAGTACTTC
CASSPTGRGSFPGEQYF
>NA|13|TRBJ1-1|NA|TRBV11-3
TGTGCCAGCAGCTTAGGGGCCCTCGCTGGGGCTTTCTTT
CASSLGALAGAFF
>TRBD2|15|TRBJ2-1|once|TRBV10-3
TGTGCCATCAGACCCGGGACTAGCGGGAGTAATGAGCAGTTCTTC
CAIRPGTSGSNEQFF
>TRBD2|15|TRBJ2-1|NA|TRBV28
TGTGCCAGCAGTTTGGGAGCGGGGTGGGCTGGGGAGCAGTTCTTC
CASSLGAGWAGEQFF
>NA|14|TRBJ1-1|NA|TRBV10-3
TGTGCCATCGCACCCATACCGAAGAACACTGAAGCTTTCTTT
CAIAPIPKNTEAFF
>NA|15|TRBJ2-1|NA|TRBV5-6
TGTGCCAGCAGCTTGGAGCTGAGGCAGTACAATGAGCAGTTCTTC
CASSLELRQYNEQFF
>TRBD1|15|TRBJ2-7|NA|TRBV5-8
TGTGCCAGCAGCCCCGCCGGGACAGGGGCCTACGAGCAGTACTTC
CASSPAGTGAYEQYF
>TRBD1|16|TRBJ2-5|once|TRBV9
TGTGCCAGCAGCCCAACGGGACAGGCGAATCAAGAGACCCAGTACTTC
CASSPTGQANQETQYF
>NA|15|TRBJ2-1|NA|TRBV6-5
TGTGCCAGCAGTTATGGGGGAGAGCCCCACAATGAGCAGTTCTTC
CASSYGGEPHNEQFF
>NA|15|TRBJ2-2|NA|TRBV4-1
TGCGCCAGCAGCCAAGATCGCAGTGTCACCGGGGAGCTGTTTTTT
CASSQDRSVTGELFF
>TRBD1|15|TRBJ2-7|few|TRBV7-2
TGTGCCAGCAGCTTAGGGGGACAGGGATCGAACGAGCAGTACTTC
CASSLGGQGSNEQYF